This T cell receptor beta chain was found in a study of response to subunit inactivated influenza vaccine. The V gene end was trimmed by 1 base and the J gene end by 1 base; junction bases not matched to a gene: 4. CDR1 and CDR2 (germline): DFQATT, SNEGSKA (reference sequence). This CDR3 has 17 residues. TCRdb redid the calling of the RT-PCR reads with MiXCR, one entry per CDR3 protein. The table shows some 550,000 distinct CDR3 sequences, with under 30% occurring only once. The same data also went into a second study, on T cells expressing NK-cell markers. That source reports: TCR beta cDNA was made by 5'RACE template switching with UMIs. Dominant NKG2C+ clonotypes in a handful of donors made up roughly 1.0-7.0% of CD8+ T cells. HCMV specificity of expanded NKG2C+ T cell clones remained unclear.

This TCR derives from a man between 45 and 60 years old who received an inactivated influenza vaccine. The material was CD4+ T cells sorted from PBMCs, obtained roughly 13 days after vaccination. The rearrangement joins TRBV20-1 to TRBJ2-3, with TRBD2 matching 14 bases. The CDR3 DNA reads as TGCAGTGCTAGAGGGGGACTAGCGGGAGTTGGCACAGATACGCAGTATTTT. Translated: CSARGGLAGVGTDTQYF.